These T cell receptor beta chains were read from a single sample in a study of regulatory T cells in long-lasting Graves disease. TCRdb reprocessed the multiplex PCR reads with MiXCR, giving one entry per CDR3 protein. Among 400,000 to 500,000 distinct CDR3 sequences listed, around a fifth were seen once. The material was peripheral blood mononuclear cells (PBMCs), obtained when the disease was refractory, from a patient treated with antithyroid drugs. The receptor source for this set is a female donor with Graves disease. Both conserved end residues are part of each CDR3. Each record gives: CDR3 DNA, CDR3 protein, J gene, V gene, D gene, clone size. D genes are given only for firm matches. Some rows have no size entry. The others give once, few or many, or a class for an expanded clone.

cdr3_nt: TGTGCCTGGGGAAATGGGGCTAAACAAGAGACCCAGTACTTC
cdr3_aa: CAWGNGAKQETQYF
j_call: TRBJ2-5
v_call: TRBV30
d_call: -
clone_size: few

cdr3_nt: TGCAGCGTTGGTGAGGGGAGCAATCAGCCCCAGCATTTT
cdr3_aa: CSVGEGSNQPQHF
j_call: TRBJ1-5
v_call: TRBV29-1
d_call: -
clone_size: few

cdr3_nt: TGCAGTGCTACCGGGGCCGGGGAGCAGTACTTC
cdr3_aa: CSATGAGEQYF
j_call: TRBJ2-7
v_call: TRBV20-1
d_call: -
clone_size: few

cdr3_nt: TGTGCCACCTCGGTCGATTCGGGGGCCGGACAAGAGACCCAGTACTTC
cdr3_aa: CATSVDSGAGQETQYF
j_call: TRBJ2-5
v_call: TRBV15
d_call: -
clone_size: many

cdr3_nt: TGTGCCAGCAGCGGGGCGAGCCCACTCTCCTACGAGCAGTACTTC
cdr3_aa: CASSGASPLSYEQYF
j_call: TRBJ2-7
v_call: TRBV9
d_call: -
clone_size: many

cdr3_nt: TGTGCCACCAGTGAAGCAGGGAACTATGGCTACACCTTC
cdr3_aa: CATSEAGNYGYTF
j_call: TRBJ1-2
v_call: TRBV24-1
d_call: -
clone_size: -

cdr3_nt: TGTGCCAGCAGAACCGGGACAATAACTGCAACTAATGAAAAACTGTTTTTT
cdr3_aa: CASRTGTITATNEKLFF
j_call: TRBJ1-4
v_call: TRBV28
d_call: -
clone_size: many

cdr3_nt: TGTGCCAGCGGACAGGGGTTTTCACCCCTCCACTTT
cdr3_aa: CASGQGFSPLHF
j_call: TRBJ1-6
v_call: TRBV27
d_call: TRBD1
clone_size: many

cdr3_nt: TGTGCCAGCAGCGTATCGGGACAGGGCCTTTACGAGCAGTACTTC
cdr3_aa: CASSVSGQGLYEQYF
j_call: TRBJ2-7
v_call: TRBV13
d_call: TRBD1
clone_size: many

cdr3_nt: TGCGCCAGCAGCTCCCCGGGGGCAGAGACCCAGTACTTC
cdr3_aa: CASSSPGAETQYF
j_call: TRBJ2-5
v_call: TRBV5-1
d_call: -
clone_size: few

cdr3_nt: TGTGCTAGTGGTCCTGAACCAGGCGCGAACACCGGGGAGCTGTTTTTT
cdr3_aa: CASGPEPGANTGELFF
j_call: TRBJ2-2
v_call: TRBV12-5
d_call: -
clone_size: many

cdr3_nt: TGTGCCACCGAGGACATCCTCCAAAACATTCAGTACTTC
cdr3_aa: CATEDILQNIQYF
j_call: TRBJ2-4
v_call: TRBV19
d_call: -
clone_size: many

cdr3_nt: TGTGCCACCAGACGACAGGGGGCTGAAGCTTTCTTT
cdr3_aa: CATRRQGAEAFF
j_call: TRBJ1-1
v_call: TRBV10-3
d_call: TRBD1
clone_size: -

cdr3_nt: TGTGCCAGCAGTTACATCCGGACTAGCGGGCCGAACACAGATACGCAGTATTTT
cdr3_aa: CASSYIRTSGPNTDTQYF
j_call: TRBJ2-3
v_call: TRBV6-5
d_call: TRBD2
clone_size: -

cdr3_nt: TGTGCCAGCGGCAGGGGGCGGCGGCAGCCCCAGCATTTT
cdr3_aa: CASGRGRRQPQHF
j_call: TRBJ1-5
v_call: TRBV28
d_call: TRBD1
clone_size: many

cdr3_nt: TGTGCCAGCAGTTTCGCTGGAGCAGGAAAGCAGTACTTC
cdr3_aa: CASSFAGAGKQYF
j_call: TRBJ2-7
v_call: TRBV28
d_call: -
clone_size: many

cdr3_nt: TGTGCCAGCAGTTCGAACACCAACCAGCCCCAGCATTTT
cdr3_aa: CASSSNTNQPQHF
j_call: TRBJ1-5
v_call: TRBV12-3/TRBV12-4
d_call: -
clone_size: many

cdr3_nt: TGTGCCAGCAGCCAAGCGGGGGGCCAAGAGACCCAGTACTTC
cdr3_aa: CASSQAGGQETQYF
j_call: TRBJ2-5
v_call: TRBV3-1
d_call: TRBD2
clone_size: -

cdr3_nt: TGTGCTAGTGGTTCCCGGCAGGCCTTCCCGGCTATAGTCTACGAGCAGTACTTC
cdr3_aa: CASGSRQAFPAIVYEQYF
j_call: TRBJ2-7
v_call: TRBV12-5
d_call: -
clone_size: many

cdr3_nt: TGTGCCAGCAGTGCAATAGGACTAGCGGGAGGCGACGAGCAGTACTTC
cdr3_aa: CASSAIGLAGGDEQYF
j_call: TRBJ2-7
v_call: TRBV6-1
d_call: TRBD2
clone_size: many

cdr3_nt: TGTGCCACCAGTGATACCCGGGACAAAAACACCGGGGAGCTGTTTTTT
cdr3_aa: CATSDTRDKNTGELFF
j_call: TRBJ2-2
v_call: TRBV24-1
d_call: -
clone_size: -

cdr3_nt: TGTGCCAGCAGCGTTGGACTAGCGGGACACACCGGGGAGCTGTTTTTT
cdr3_aa: CASSVGLAGHTGELFF
j_call: TRBJ2-2
v_call: TRBV6-5
d_call: TRBD2
clone_size: -

cdr3_nt: TGTGCCAGCAGGCCGGTCGTCGACTCCTACGAGCAGTACTTC
cdr3_aa: CASRPVVDSYEQYF
j_call: TRBJ2-7
v_call: TRBV7-8
d_call: -
clone_size: many

cdr3_nt: TGTGCCAGCAGTTACTCGACGTTAAGACTAGCGGGAGATAAATACGAGCAGTACTTC
cdr3_aa: CASSYSTLRLAGDKYEQYF
j_call: TRBJ2-7
v_call: TRBV6-2/TRBV6-3
d_call: TRBD2
clone_size: many

cdr3_nt: TGCAGCGCTCGAGAGGCCAAATCGGGGTATGGCTACACCTTC
cdr3_aa: CSAREAKSGYGYTF
j_call: TRBJ1-2
v_call: TRBV29-1
d_call: -
clone_size: -

cdr3_nt: TGTGCCAGCAGTGAATCGACGGACACCCAAAAACTGTTTTTT
cdr3_aa: CASSESTDTQKLFF
j_call: TRBJ1-4
v_call: TRBV2
d_call: -
clone_size: many